This record concerns one T cell receptor beta chain sequence. Some clones are missing from TCRdb's copy, which holds only in-frame ones; the method was immunoSEQ multiplex PCR. There are about 4,000 clones in the sample; about 95% occur only once, and less than 1.5% lies in the top ten. This CDR3 region has 15 residues. V was pared by 4 bases and J by 1 base, with 6 bases of the junction left unmatched. Per germline, CDR1 MNHEY and CDR2 SVGAGI. The sample comes from a study of graft-versus-host responses after intestinal transplantation. The receptor's source is a human patient who received an intestinal transplant, so some T cells may come from the graft donor. The rearrangement uses TRBV6-5 and TRBJ2-5; 7 nucleotides agree with TRBD1. Sequencing used PBMCs, obtained 11 days after intestinal transplantation. The CDR3: CASSFFGTVQETQYF. CDR3 nucleotide sequence: TGTGCCAGCAGTTTTTTCGGGACAGTCCAAGAGACCCAGTACTTC.